Included here is one T cell receptor beta chain sequence, with context. The sample comes from a study of shared clonotypes between healthy human individuals. Replicate sorted-subset PCRs were loaded with around 220 ng DNA, tens of thousands of T cell genomes. Only in-frame clones appear in the TCRdb table, and some are missing; sequencing was by immunoSEQ multiplex PCR. The table has 2 million to 3 million clones, 80% to 95% seen once. Germline V gene lookup returns CDR1 SNHLY and CDR2 FYNNEI. The CDR3 is 15 amino acids. The V gene end was trimmed by 3 bases and the J gene end by 1 base; junction bases not matched to a gene: 3.

The origin of this receptor is a young man in good health. Some clones in this sample may be carry-over from other donors' samples. The sequencing sample was made of naive CD4+ T cells from PBMCs. The subset is: CD45RA+ positively selected. The chain carries TRBV2 and TRBJ2-5; 9 bases align to TRBD1. This chain's CDR3 is CASSDVQGAQETQYF. CDR3 sequence (DNA): TGTGCCAGCAGTGACGTACAGGGGGCCCAAGAGACCCAGTACTTC.